This is a list of T cell receptor beta chains from one sample in a study of shared clonotypes between healthy human individuals. Clones were read by immunoSEQ multiplex PCR, and TCRdb kept only the in-frame ones, dropping some. This repertoire shows about 2 million clones, about 95% found once; its top ten account for 0.85% to 1.2%. Sequencing was carried out using naive CD8+ T cells sorted from blood. These receptors originate from a man younger than 35 in good health. Each CDR3 is given with its conserved first and last residue. The D gene is left open where the match is weak. Clone size is shown for a subset of rows, as once, few, many or a class of expanded clone.

V gene: TRBV6-5
clone size: NA
J gene: TRBJ1-4
D gene: NA
CDR3 DNA: TGTGCCAGCAGTTACATCGGGGCAGGGACGGAAAAACTGTTTTTT
CDR3 protein: CASSYIGAGTEKLFF

V gene: TRBV7-8
clone size: NA
J gene: TRBJ2-1
D gene: NA
CDR3 DNA: TGTGCCAGCAGCTTCCTGGGGAATGAGCAGTTCTTC
CDR3 protein: CASSFLGNEQFF

V gene: TRBV11-3
clone size: NA
J gene: TRBJ2-3
D gene: NA
CDR3 DNA: TGTGCCAGCATGCACTGGGGGGTTACTAGCACAGATACGCAGTATTTT
CDR3 protein: CASMHWGVTSTDTQYF

V gene: TRBV4-1
clone size: once
J gene: TRBJ2-7
D gene: NA
CDR3 DNA: TGCGCCAGCAGCCAACAGGGGACCTACGAGCAGTACTTC
CDR3 protein: CASSQQGTYEQYF

V gene: TRBV27
clone size: NA
J gene: TRBJ2-2
D gene: NA
CDR3 DNA: TGTGCCAGCAGACGACAGGAGAACACCGGGGAGCTGTTTTTT
CDR3 protein: CASRRQENTGELFF

V gene: TRBV10-1
clone size: NA
J gene: TRBJ2-5
D gene: NA
CDR3 DNA: TGCGCCAGCAGTGATCAGGCCCAAGAGACCCAGTACTTC
CDR3 protein: CASSDQAQETQYF

V gene: TRBV6-1
clone size: NA
J gene: TRBJ2-3
D gene: NA
CDR3 DNA: TGTGCCAGCAGTGGGGAGCTTGCCGTTCCAGCTACGCAGTATTTT
CDR3 protein: CASSGELAVPATQYF

V gene: TRBV5-4
clone size: once
J gene: TRBJ2-2
D gene: NA
CDR3 DNA: TGTGCCAGCAGCTTGGGCCCAGACTCCACCGGGGAGCTGTTTTTT
CDR3 protein: CASSLGPDSTGELFF

V gene: TRBV6-5
clone size: NA
J gene: TRBJ1-1
D gene: NA
CDR3 DNA: TGTGCCAGCAGTTTCAGGGAGGGCTTGAACACTGAAGCTTTCTTT
CDR3 protein: CASSFREGLNTEAFF

V gene: TRBV5-4
clone size: NA
J gene: TRBJ1-1
D gene: NA
CDR3 DNA: TGTGCCAGCAGCTATACAGGGACCAGGGCTGAAGCTTTCTTT
CDR3 protein: CASSYTGTRAEAFF

V gene: TRBV7-9
clone size: NA
J gene: TRBJ2-1
D gene: NA
CDR3 DNA: TGTGCCAGCAGCTTAGATCTCGGGGCTGGGAATGAGCAGTTCTTC
CDR3 protein: CASSLDLGAGNEQFF

V gene: TRBV6-6
clone size: NA
J gene: TRBJ2-3
D gene: TRBD1
CDR3 DNA: TGTGCCAGCACCCCGGACAGGGGCGCAGATACGCAGTATTTT
CDR3 protein: CASTPDRGADTQYF

V gene: TRBV5-1
clone size: NA
J gene: TRBJ2-3
D gene: NA
CDR3 DNA: TGCGCCAGCAGCTTGATGGGGGGCCGTGGCACAGATACGCAGTATTTT
CDR3 protein: CASSLMGGRGTDTQYF

V gene: TRBV6-1
clone size: NA
J gene: TRBJ1-2
D gene: NA
CDR3 DNA: TGTGCCAGCAGTGAAACCCCAACTTCAGGGGAGGGTGGCTACACCTTC
CDR3 protein: CASSETPTSGEGGYTF

V gene: TRBV28
clone size: NA
J gene: TRBJ1-2
D gene: NA
CDR3 DNA: TGTGCCAGCAGTTTAGTCTCCCAGGATGGCTACACCTTC
CDR3 protein: CASSLVSQDGYTF